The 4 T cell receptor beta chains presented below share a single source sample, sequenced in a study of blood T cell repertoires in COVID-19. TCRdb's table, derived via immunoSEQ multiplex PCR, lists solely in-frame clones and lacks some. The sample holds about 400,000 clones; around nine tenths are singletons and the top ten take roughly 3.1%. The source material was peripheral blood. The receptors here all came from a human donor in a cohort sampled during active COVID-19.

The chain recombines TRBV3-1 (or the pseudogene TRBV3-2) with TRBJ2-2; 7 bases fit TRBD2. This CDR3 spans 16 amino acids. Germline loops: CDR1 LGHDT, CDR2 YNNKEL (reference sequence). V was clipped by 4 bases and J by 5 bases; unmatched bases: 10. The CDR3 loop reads CASSLGWEGGTGELFF. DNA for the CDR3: TGTGCCAGCAGCCTTGGCTGGGAGGGCGGAACCGGGGAGCTGTTTTTT.

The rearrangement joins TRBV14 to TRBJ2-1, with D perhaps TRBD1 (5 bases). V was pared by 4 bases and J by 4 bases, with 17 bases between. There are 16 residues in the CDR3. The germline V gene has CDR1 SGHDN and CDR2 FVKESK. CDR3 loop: CASSRAQGWGYNEQFF. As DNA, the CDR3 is TGTGCCAGCAGCCGGGCGCAGGGTTGGGGATACAATGAGCAGTTCTTC.

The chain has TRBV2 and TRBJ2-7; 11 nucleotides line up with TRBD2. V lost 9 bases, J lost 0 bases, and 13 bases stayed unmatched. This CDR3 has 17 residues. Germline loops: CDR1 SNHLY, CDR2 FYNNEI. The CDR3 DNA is TGTGCCAGTAGTTCCGGGACTAGCGGAAGGAGCTCCTACGAGCAGTACTTC. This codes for CASSSGTSGRSSYEQYF.

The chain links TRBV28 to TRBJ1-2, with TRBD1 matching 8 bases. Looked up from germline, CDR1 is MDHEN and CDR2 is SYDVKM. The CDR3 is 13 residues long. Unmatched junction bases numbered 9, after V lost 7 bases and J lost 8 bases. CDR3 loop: CASTKDRVRGYTF. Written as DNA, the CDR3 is TGTGCCAGCACCAAGGACAGGGTCAGAGGCTACACCTTC.